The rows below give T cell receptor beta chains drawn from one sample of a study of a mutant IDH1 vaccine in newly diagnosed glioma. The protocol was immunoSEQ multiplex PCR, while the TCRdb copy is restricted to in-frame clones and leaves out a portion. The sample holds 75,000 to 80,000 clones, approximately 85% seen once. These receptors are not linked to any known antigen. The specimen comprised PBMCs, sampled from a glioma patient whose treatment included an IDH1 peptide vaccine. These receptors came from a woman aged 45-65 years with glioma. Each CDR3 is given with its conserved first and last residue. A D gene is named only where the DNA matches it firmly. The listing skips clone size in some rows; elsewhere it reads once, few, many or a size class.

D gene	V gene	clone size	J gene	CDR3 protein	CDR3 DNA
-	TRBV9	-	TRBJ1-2	CASSVGLDGYTF	TGTGCCAGCAGCGTAGGGCTGGATGGCTACACCTTC
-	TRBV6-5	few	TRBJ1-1	CASRGTSPSTEAFF	TGTGCCAGCAGAGGCACGAGCCCCAGTACTGAAGCTTTCTTT
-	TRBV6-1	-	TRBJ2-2	CASSELGVTGELFF	TGTGCCAGCAGTGAATTAGGGGTCACCGGGGAGCTGTTTTTT
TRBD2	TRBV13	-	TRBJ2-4	CASSGAGNIQYF	TGTGCCAGCAGTGGAGCGGGGAACATTCAGTACTTC
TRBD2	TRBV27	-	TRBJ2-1	CACRLAGGLNEQFF	TGTGCCTGCCGACTAGCGGGAGGACTCAATGAGCAGTTCTTC
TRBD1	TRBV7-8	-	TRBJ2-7	CASSTTGTGPYEQYF	TGTGCCAGCAGCACGACCGGGACAGGACCCTACGAGCAGTACTTC
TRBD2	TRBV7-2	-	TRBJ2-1	CASSLSGSSYNEQFF	TGTGCCAGCAGCTTAAGCGGGAGCTCCTACAATGAGCAGTTCTTC
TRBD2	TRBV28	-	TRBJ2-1	CASSQTSGRTHEQFF	TGTGCCAGCAGCCAAACTAGCGGGAGAACCCATGAGCAGTTCTTC
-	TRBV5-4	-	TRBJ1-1	CASSLVGYTEAFF	TGTGCCAGCAGCTTGGTTGGTTACACTGAAGCTTTCTTT
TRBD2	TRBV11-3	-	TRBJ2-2	CASSLPTTSGSPGELFF	TGTGCCAGCAGCTTACCCACGACTAGCGGGAGCCCCGGGGAGCTGTTTTTT
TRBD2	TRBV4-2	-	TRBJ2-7	CASSPGLAGGYEQYF	TGTGCCAGCAGCCCGGGACTAGCGGGAGGCTACGAGCAGTACTTC
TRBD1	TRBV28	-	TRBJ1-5	CASRVTGGGSNQPQHF	TGTGCCAGCAGGGTAACGGGAGGGGGCAGCAATCAGCCCCAGCATTTT
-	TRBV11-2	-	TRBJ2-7	CASSLGKQYF	TGTGCCAGCAGCTTAGGAAAGCAGTACTTC
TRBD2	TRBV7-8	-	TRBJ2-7	CASSLSGSTEQYF	TGTGCCAGCAGCTTAAGCGGGAGCACCGAGCAGTACTTC
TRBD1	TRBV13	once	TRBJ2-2	CASSLRQGSSNTGELFF	TGTGCCAGCAGCTTAAGACAGGGGTCTTCGAACACCGGGGAGCTGTTTTTT